The sequence of this T cell receptor beta chain was determined in a study of T cells in Graves' hyperthyroidism and ophthalmopathy. At the level of the study: Peripheral blood was collected at initial diagnosis, before any treatment.

Newly diagnosed hyperthyroidism patients aged 18 to 65 years had disease lasting under 2 months. Clinical symptoms, serum thyroxine, TRAb, thyroid ultrasound and orbital computed tomography established diagnosis. Whole-study findings and limits: The model identified upcoming ophthalmopathy a median around 7.1 months ahead of onset.

Researchers amplified the TCR beta CDR3 regions from RNA transcripts. In the first-round RT-PCR of the TCR CDR3, the HTBI primer set was used. In TCRdb, the multiplex PCR reads were re-called with MiXCR into one record per CDR3 protein. The sample lists some 180,000 distinct CDR3 sequences, roughly 17% occurring once. Trimming removed 5 bases at V and 2 bases at J, with 12 bases between. CDR1 and CDR2 (germline): PRHDT, FYEKMQ (reference sequence). The CDR3 contains 14 residues. In this sample, this clonotype turned up once. Its antigen is unknown. The sequencing input was blood. The J gene is TRBJ2-5, the V gene TRBV13; D is uncertain. The sequence was collected from a woman in her forties or fifties with Graves' hyperthyroidism. The chain's CDR3 is CASSHLSEQETQYF. The CDR3 nucleotides are TGTGCCAGCAGCCACTTATCAGAACAAGAGACCCAGTACTTC.